This T cell receptor beta chain was observed in a study of blood T cell repertoires in COVID-19. As originally analysed: Cell counts per sample came from amplifying reference gene primers. Assay: immunoSEQ multiplex PCR; the TCRdb copy retains only in-frame clones and omits some. The V and J calls and clone size are taken from that table; D and trimming were inferred from the DNA. The data show fewer than 300,000 clones, around 90% seen once. The CDR3 consists of 15 residues. The germline V gene encodes CDR1 SGHDT and CDR2 YYEEEE. V was clipped by 1 base and J by 1 base; unmatched bases: 5. V and J are TRBV5-6 and TRBJ2-7; 7 bases map to TRBD1. The source is a woman under 40 who had recovered from COVID-19. Sequenced sample: PBMCs or T cells enriched from blood (not recorded which). CDR3 nucleotide sequence: TGTGCCAGCAGCTTGTCCGGGACAGCATCCTACGAGCAGTACTTC. Translating gives CASSLSGTASYEQYF.